These 3 T cell receptor beta chains were sequenced from one sample in a study of blood T cell repertoires in COVID-19. Assay used: immunoSEQ multiplex PCR; TCRdb lists only in-frame clones, some missing. This sample has around 250,000 clones, with around four fifths found just once. Material: peripheral blood. The origin of the receptors is a man in his forties or fifties with active or convalescent COVID-19.

The V gene is TRBV30, the J gene TRBJ1-1; the D gene is possibly TRBD1 (5 bases). Trimming took off 4 bases at V and 8 bases at J, with 17 bases between the two ends. This CDR3 has 13 amino acids. CDR1 and CDR2 from the germline V gene are GTSNPN and SVGIG (reference sequence). The CDR3 here is CAWIVVLDSEAFF. The CDR3 DNA follows: TGTGCCTGGATTGTGGTATTAGACAGCGAAGCTTTCTTT.

As concerns this clone: The sample holds other DNA sequences that translate to the same CDR3. The chain links TRBV7-2 to TRBJ2-7, with no clear D. Trimming shortened V by 4 bases and J by 4 bases, and 5 bases separated the two germline ends. Germline V lookup: CDR1 SGHTA, CDR2 FQGNSA. There are 11 residues in the CDR3. The CDR3 DNA reads as TGTGCCAGCAGCTCAGTTTACGAGCAGTACTTC. This sequence encodes CASSSVYEQYF.

The V gene is TRBV5-1, the J gene TRBJ2-7; D possibly corresponds to TRBD2 (6 bases). The germline gives CDR1 SGHRS, CDR2 YFSETQ. This CDR3 spans 14 amino acids. V lost 4 bases and J 3 bases, leaving 14 bases between the germline ends. CDR3 sequence (DNA): TGCGCCAGCAGCGTGGGTAGCGGAGACTACGAGCAGTACTTC. Amino acid sequence: CASSVGSGDYEQYF.